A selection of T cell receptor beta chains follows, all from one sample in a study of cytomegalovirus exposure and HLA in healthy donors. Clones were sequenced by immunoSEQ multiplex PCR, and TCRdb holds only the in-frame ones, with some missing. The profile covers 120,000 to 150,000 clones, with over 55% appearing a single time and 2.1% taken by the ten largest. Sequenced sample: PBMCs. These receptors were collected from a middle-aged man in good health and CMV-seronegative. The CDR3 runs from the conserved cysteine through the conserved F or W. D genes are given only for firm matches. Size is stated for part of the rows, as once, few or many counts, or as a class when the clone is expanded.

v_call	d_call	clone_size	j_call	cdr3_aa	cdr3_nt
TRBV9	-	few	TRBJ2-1	CASSGSSFSYNEQFF	TGTGCCAGCAGCGGGAGTTCCTTCTCCTACAATGAGCAGTTCTTC
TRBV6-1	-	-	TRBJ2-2	CASAWTVTRAGELFF	TGTGCCAGCGCCTGGACAGTAACTCGTGCCGGGGAGCTGTTTTTT
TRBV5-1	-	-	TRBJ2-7	CASSSDGFSYEQYF	TGCGCCAGCAGCTCAGACGGGTTCTCCTACGAGCAGTACTTC
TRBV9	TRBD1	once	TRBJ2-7	CASSPQGRSGEQYF	TGTGCCAGCAGCCCACAGGGGAGAAGCGGCGAGCAGTACTTC
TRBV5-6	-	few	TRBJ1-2	CASSLVGGSTYGYTF	TGTGCCAGCAGCTTGGTCGGAGGATCTACCTATGGCTACACCTTC
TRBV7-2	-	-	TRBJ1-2	CASSLTANYGYTF	TGTGCCAGCAGCTTAACAGCTAACTATGGCTACACCTTC
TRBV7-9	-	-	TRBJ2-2	CASSLASTGELFF	TGTGCCAGCAGCTTGGCTAGCACCGGGGAGCTGTTTTTT
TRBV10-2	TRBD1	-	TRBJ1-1	CASSGQGYSTEAFF	TGCGCCAGCAGTGGACAGGGCTATAGCACTGAAGCTTTCTTT
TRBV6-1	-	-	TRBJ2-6	CASRHTISGANVLTF	TGTGCCAGCAGACACACGATCTCTGGGGCCAACGTCCTGACTTTC
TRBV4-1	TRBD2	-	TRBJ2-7	CASSQGPLTGLTPYEQYF	TGCGCCAGCAGCCAAGGACCGCTAACGGGACTAACACCCTACGAGCAGTACTTC
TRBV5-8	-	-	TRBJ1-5	CASSLYRMGGGNQPQHF	TGTGCCAGCAGCTTGTACCGTATGGGGGGTGGGAATCAGCCCCAGCATTTT
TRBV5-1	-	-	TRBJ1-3	CASSLSGALSGNTIYF	TGCGCCAGCAGCTTGTCAGGGGCGCTCTCTGGAAACACCATATATTTT
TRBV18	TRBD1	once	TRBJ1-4	CASSPGDREKYEKLFF	TGTGCCAGCTCACCGGGGGACAGGGAGAAATATGAAAAACTGTTTTTT
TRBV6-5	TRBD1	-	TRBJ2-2	CASSPGQGNTGELFF	TGTGCCAGCAGCCCGGGACAGGGTAACACCGGGGAGCTGTTTTTT
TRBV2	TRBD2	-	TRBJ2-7	CASRELAGVSYEQYF	TGTGCCAGCAGGGAACTAGCGGGGGTGTCCTACGAGCAGTACTTC
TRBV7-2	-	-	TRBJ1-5	CASSASNQPQHF	TGTGCCAGCAGCGCGAGCAATCAGCCCCAGCATTTT
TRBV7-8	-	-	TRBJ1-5	CASSNAGQPQHF	TGTGCCAGCAGCAATGCGGGTCAGCCCCAGCATTTT
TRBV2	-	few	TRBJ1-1	CASSGSTIPSLNTEAFF	TGTGCCAGCAGTGGAAGCACGATCCCGTCCTTGAACACTGAAGCTTTCTTT
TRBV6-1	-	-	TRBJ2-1	CASSELLGRYNEQFF	TGTGCCAGCAGCGAACTACTAGGACGGTACAATGAGCAGTTCTTC
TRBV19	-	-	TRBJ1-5	CASSIQGGNQPQHF	TGTGCCAGTAGTATTCAGGGTGGTAATCAGCCCCAGCATTTT
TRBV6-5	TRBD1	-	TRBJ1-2	CASSDRGNYGYTF	TGTGCCAGCAGCGACAGGGGGAACTATGGCTACACCTTC
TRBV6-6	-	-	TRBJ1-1	CASSLIGDPDTEAFF	TGTGCCAGCAGTCTAATAGGAGATCCGGACACTGAAGCTTTCTTT
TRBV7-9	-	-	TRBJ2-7	CASSFHPGWSYEQYF	TGTGCCAGCAGCTTCCATCCAGGGTGGTCCTACGAGCAGTACTTC
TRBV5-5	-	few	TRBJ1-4	CASSPGGATNEKLFF	TGTGCCAGCAGCCCAGGCGGGGCGACTAATGAAAAACTGTTTTTT
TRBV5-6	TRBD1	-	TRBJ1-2	CASSLGFGTGSGYTF	TGTGCCAGCAGCTTGGGTTTCGGGACAGGAAGTGGCTACACCTTC